This note documents a single T cell receptor beta chain sequence. No cognate antigen has been identified for it. Base qualities are not at hand, and no much larger clone is one base apart. This entry comes from a study of beta chain features in type 1 diabetes (dated by TCRdb to 2016 to 2019). Background on the whole study: No differences in mean age, gender distribution, total cell number or subset yield were found between patients and healthy donors. The study compared TCRB repertoires of sorted circulating CD4+ T cell subsets between recently diagnosed type 1 diabetes patients and matched healthy donors. Naive and central memory subsets were obtained from all 30 or so donors, but regulatory and stem cell-like memory subsets were isolated from only 8 patients and 8 healthy donors. A total of some 100,000,000 sorted cells were examined across all samples, and a strong correlation was observed between cell number per subset and RNA yield.

Its CDR3 holds 15 amino acids, cysteine through phenylalanine. The only DNA kept is the CDR3, 45 bases in frame from the first base. V lost 4 bases and J lost 10 bases, and the count of bases not matched to a germline gene is 9. CDR1 SGHRS and CDR2 YFSETQ were looked up in the germline V gene. From each donor, a single peripheral blood sample of 90 to 150 mL on average was drawn into heparinised tubes. A BD FACSAria II and a panel including CD45RO, CCR7, CD25, CD127, CD95 and CD27 were used to sort naive, central memory, regulatory and stem cell-like memory CD4+ T cells. Purity was above 95% for every sorted population. PBMCs were isolated immediately by Lymphoprep density gradient centrifugation and stained directly without culture. To minimize batch effects, samples were stained and sorted in pairs, one healthy donor with one patient per experiment. The research as a whole found: At VDJ recombination sites, patients with type 1 diabetes made fewer insertions and deleted more nucleotides, a pattern implying thymic rearrangement abnormalities. The naive, central memory and regulatory TCRB repertoires appeared to resemble one another more closely among patients than among healthy donors. Because the HLA sub-analyses included only small numbers of individuals, any influence of HLA type on TCRB rearrangement was left unresolved. Type 1 diabetes patients showed a moderate but significant shortening of TCRB CDR3 length in all four CD4+ subsets. Shorter templates might have been favored by PCR, but patient and control samples were amplified and corrected together, so both groups would have been affected equally by any skew. Because cDNA rather than genomic DNA was sequenced, highly expressing activated cells could have been over-represented, although no difference in activation and CD3 levels was found between groups.

The entire amount of isolated RNA was reverse transcribed using the High Capacity cDNA Reverse Transcription Kit, so the sequenced TCRB transcripts were expressed ones. Deep immunoSEQ sequencing was performed on naive, central memory and regulatory T cell samples, with an average of around 3.4 million total reads per sample. After sorted cells were lysed in RLT buffer, RNA was extracted with DNase-treated RNeasy Micro or Mini kits, with the choice depending on cell number. Each cell subset was processed separately to prevent cross-contamination, with patient and healthy donor samples processed together. Using the immunoSEQ multiplex PCR, TCRB sequences were amplified from cDNA into 87-bp fragments spanning the CDR3 region. Amplicons were sequenced on the Illumina HiSeq platform. The authors' analysis ran thus. PCR bias was corrected computationally using synthetic template baselines, and reads within Hamming distance 2 were collapsed, with unmergeable singletons discarded. Reads were aligned against IMGT so that V, D and J genes, CDR3 length and insertions or deletions at six rearrangement sites could be assigned. Within each subset, clonotype counts were normalized to the number of sorted cells before true diversity and Gini coefficients were calculated with the tcR R package. The overlap coefficient, calculated on TCRB nucleotide sequences, was used to quantify repertoire sharing. Out-of-frame TCRB sequences from naive cells were analyzed to stand in for the pre-selection repertoire. TCRdb re-hosts the immuneACCESS table, in-frame sequences only. Its copies lack some clones; in the studies checked, an unresolved V gene accounts for under half of them, and the cause for the rest is not known. Clone size and V and J calls were adopted from that table, with D and trimming inferred from the DNA. This sample holds about 410,000 clones; approximately 14% were observed only once. The ten largest account for about 0.034% of the sample.

This TCR was sampled from a young man in good health. The V and J segments used are TRBV5-1 and TRBJ2-1; the central 12 bases match TRBD2. Input material: naive CD4+ T cells from blood. The intended sense of this specimen's cell subset or site label: true naive CD4+ T cells. The CDR3 amino acid sequence is: CASSKGLAGLGEQFF. The sequence in DNA is TGCGCCAGCAGCAAGGGACTAGCGGGCTTAGGGGAGCAGTTCTTC.